These T cell receptor beta chains were read from a single sample in a study of blood T cell repertoires in COVID-19. Profiled with immunoSEQ multiplex PCR; TCRdb holds only in-frame clones, not every one. The sample lists some 290,000 clones, roughly nine tenths seen once, with about 2% in the top ten. Sequencing used peripheral blood. The receptors were sampled from a woman between 45 and 60 years old who had recovered from COVID-19. CDR3s include the opening cysteine and the closing phenylalanine or tryptophan. Clone size is given for some rows only: seen once, a few or many times, or a class if the clone is expanded.

CDR3: CASSQDRLAGSTQYF
V: TRBV3-1/TRBV3-2
length: 15
size: .
J: TRBJ2-3

CDR3: CASSAGVSYGYTF
V: TRBV7-2
length: 13
size: .
J: TRBJ1-2

CDR3: CASSVTGGPGYNEQFF
V: TRBV5-1
length: 16
size: .
J: TRBJ2-1

CDR3: CASSRELGTDTQYF
V: TRBV7-3
length: 14
size: .
J: TRBJ2-3

CDR3: CASSRREGHRNTEAFF
V: TRBV21-1
length: 16
size: .
J: TRBJ1-1

CDR3: CASSLDNLPGETQYF
V: TRBV11-1
length: 15
size: .
J: TRBJ2-5

CDR3: CASSQVAGVPGELFF
V: TRBV14
length: 15
size: .
J: TRBJ2-2

CDR3: CASSLVEFWNEKLFF
V: TRBV7-9
length: 15
size: .
J: TRBJ1-4

CDR3: CASSLSRIGQGSIGYTF
V: TRBV5-5
length: 17
size: once
J: TRBJ1-2

CDR3: CASSPRRVDNEKLFF
V: TRBV7-2
length: 15
size: .
J: TRBJ1-4

CDR3: CASSQDTGNSYNSPLHF
V: TRBV4-1
length: 17
size: once
J: TRBJ1-6

CDR3: CASSLPLAGGRNEQFF
V: TRBV5-4
length: 16
size: .
J: TRBJ2-1

CDR3: CASSLGRSRILETQYF
V: TRBV7-9
length: 16
size: .
J: TRBJ2-5

CDR3: CASQRRGNYGYTF
V: TRBV7-9
length: 13
size: once
J: TRBJ1-2

CDR3: CASSRNPGLFYEQYF
V: TRBV7-2
length: 15
size: .
J: TRBJ2-7

CDR3: CASSLVGGNTEAFF
V: TRBV5-1
length: 14
size: .
J: TRBJ1-1

CDR3: CASSLVGVTDTQYF
V: TRBV28
length: 14
size: .
J: TRBJ2-3

CDR3: CASSPTAKSSGNTIYF
V: TRBV18
length: 16
size: .
J: TRBJ1-3

CDR3: CAWERDRGNSPLHF
V: TRBV30
length: 14
size: .
J: TRBJ1-6

CDR3: CASSLGIQGGYEQYF
V: TRBV7-9
length: 15
size: .
J: TRBJ2-7

CDR3: CSVFLLAASTDTQYF
V: TRBV29-1
length: 15
size: .
J: TRBJ2-3

CDR3: CASSVTDSYEQYF
V: TRBV19
length: 13
size: .
J: TRBJ2-7

CDR3: CASSEGQGVLSGANVLTF
V: TRBV9
length: 18
size: .
J: TRBJ2-6

CDR3: CAWSDPGGNYEQYF
V: TRBV30
length: 14
size: .
J: TRBJ2-7

CDR3: CASTPGQGDNSPLHF
V: TRBV19
length: 15
size: once
J: TRBJ1-6

CDR3: CASSKKTGLYSNQPQHF
V: TRBV7-8
length: 17
size: .
J: TRBJ1-5

CDR3: CASTTGYGYTF
V: TRBV2
length: 11
size: .
J: TRBJ1-2

CDR3: CATATGGFTDTQYF
V: TRBV19
length: 14
size: .
J: TRBJ2-3

CDR3: CASSAPGTLSYEQYF
V: TRBV18
length: 15
size: .
J: TRBJ2-7

CDR3: CASSPGQAPGNTEAFF
V: TRBV5-1
length: 16
size: .
J: TRBJ1-1

CDR3: CASSLGSPDYGYTF
V: TRBV5-5
length: 14
size: .
J: TRBJ1-2

CDR3: CASSPKTVLGYEQYF
V: TRBV18
length: 15
size: .
J: TRBJ2-7

CDR3: CASSRGLAGKSHPYEQYF
V: TRBV3-1/TRBV3-2
length: 18
size: .
J: TRBJ2-7

CDR3: CAWAALGDRNNEKLFF
V: TRBV30
length: 16
size: .
J: TRBJ1-4

CDR3: CSVEVPGLRNEQFF
V: TRBV29-1
length: 14
size: .
J: TRBJ2-1

CDR3: CASSLGGTGDYGYTF
V: TRBV5-6
length: 15
size: .
J: TRBJ1-2

CDR3: CASSLQGWTEAFF
V: TRBV5-1
length: 13
size: .
J: TRBJ1-1

CDR3: CASSYSPRGKTQEAFF
V: TRBV6-2/TRBV6-3
length: 16
size: .
J: TRBJ1-1

CDR3: CATSEYRGQGTEAFF
V: TRBV15
length: 15
size: .
J: TRBJ1-1

CDR3: CASSLRWPNTGELFF
V: TRBV28
length: 15
size: .
J: TRBJ2-2

CDR3: CASSYRTSSSTDTQYF
V: TRBV4-2
length: 16
size: .
J: TRBJ2-3

CDR3: CASSLADSSYNEQFF
V: TRBV5-1
length: 15
size: .
J: TRBJ2-1